This passage covers 20 T cell receptor beta chains from one sample sequenced in a study of graft-versus-host responses after intestinal transplantation. Their recognized antigens are unknown. TCRdb keeps only in-frame clones here, not all; method: immunoSEQ multiplex PCR. The sample gives approximately 130,000 clones, about 92% of which show up once; around 0.16% is in the top ten. Sequenced here: unstimulated CD4+ T cells sorted from spleen or lymph node cells, sampled before intestinal transplant. The receptors derive from a human donor who received an intestinal transplant.

The CDR3 is CASSQDLRGDTQYF. In DNA form, the CDR3 reads TGTGCCAGCAGCCAAGATCTTAGGGGAGATACGCAGTATTTT. V gene TRBV14 combines with J gene TRBJ2-3; D perhaps matches TRBD1 (5 bases). V gave up 0 bases and J gave up 5 bases, with 9 bases separating them. CDR1 SGHDN and CDR2 FVKESK come from the germline V gene. This CDR3 region has 14 residues.

This clone was detected a few times. The gene calls are TRBV10-3 and TRBJ2-2; no firm D call. The germline V and J ends were trimmed by 2 bases and 6 bases, with 10 bases remaining between them. The CDR3 sequence is 14 residues long. The germline V gene encodes CDR1 ENHRY and CDR2 SYGVKD. The CDR3 sequence: CAISETIGPGELFF. As DNA, the CDR3 is TGTGCCATCAGTGAGACAATTGGGCCCGGGGAGCTGTTTTTT.

This chain joins TRBV7-2 and TRBJ1-6; 7 bases are shared with TRBD1. The CDR3 loop spans 15 amino acids. Germline CDR1 SGHTA, CDR2 FQGNSA. With 1 base clipped from V and 9 bases from J, the junction kept 6 bases outside the gene matches. CDR3 sequence reads: CASSLVRGLGSPLHF. CDR3 DNA sequence: TGTGCCAGCAGCTTAGTAAGGGGGCTTGGTTCACCCCTCCACTTT.

The CDR3 DNA is TGTGCCAGCAGCCTAACCAGGCTAAACTATGGCTACACCTTC. Protein: CASSLTRLNYGYTF. The rearrangement joins TRBV6-5 to TRBJ1-2, with no clear D. Germline-derived CDR1 and CDR2 are MNHEY and SVGAGI. V was shortened by 6 bases and J by 2 bases, with 13 bases between the two germline ends. This CDR3 region has 14 residues.

The rearrangement uses TRBV5-1 and TRBJ2-3; D ambiguous. CDR1 and CDR2 from the germline V gene are SGHRS and YFSETQ. V lost 5 bases and J lost 1, with 11 bases in between. The CDR3 extends over 14 amino acids. The CDR3 coding sequence is TGCGCCAGCAGTGCCTTCCCTGGCACAGATACGCAGTATTTT. This translates into CASSAFPGTDTQYF.

The chain is built from TRBV27 and TRBJ1-1; D call uncertain. The germline gives CDR1 MNHEY, CDR2 SMNVEV (reference sequence). CDR3 length: 13 residues. The germline V and J ends were trimmed by 4 bases and 7 bases, with 13 bases remaining between them. The CDR3 spells CASSYFSGGEAFF. The CDR3 DNA reads as TGTGCCAGCAGTTATTTTTCGGGCGGTGAAGCTTTCTTT.

V and J are TRBV19 and TRBJ1-5, with a tentative D call TRBD1 (5 bases). The CDR3 extends over 12 amino acids. V lost 8 bases, J lost 8 bases, and 13 bases lay in between. Germline V CDR1 and CDR2: LNHDA, SQIVND (reference sequence). CDR3 region: CASSGMIEPQHF. The CDR3 DNA reads as TGTGCCAGTTCAGGGATGATAGAGCCCCAGCATTTT.

This chain connects TRBV9 to TRBJ2-7; the D gene is possibly TRBD1 (6 bases). Trimming took 0 bases from V and 5 from J, leaving 12 bases between them. This CDR3 has 14 residues. The germline V gene has CDR1 SGDLS and CDR2 YYNGEE. The CDR3, as DNA: TGTGCCAGCAGCGTAGGACAGGCACGGGACGAGCAGTACTTC. This gives the protein CASSVGQARDEQYF.

The chain combines TRBV6-5 with TRBJ2-2; D possibly corresponds to TRBD1 (5 bases). With 8 bases removed from V and 2 bases from J, the gap between germline ends came to 12 bases. From germline, CDR1 is MNHEY and CDR2 SVGAGI. The CDR3 consists of 14 residues. The CDR3 DNA sequence: TGTGCCAGCGGTCAGGACATCAACACCGGGGAGCTGTTTTTT. The encoded protein is CASGQDINTGELFF.

The rearrangement joins TRBV19 to TRBJ1-4; 8 nucleotides match TRBD1. The ends lost 10 bases at V and 8 bases at J; junction bases unmatched: 15. The germline gives CDR1 LNHDA, CDR2 SQIVND (reference sequence). CDR3 size: 15 residues. The CDR3 loop reads CAKPQGRGRGEKLFF. CDR3 coding DNA: TGTGCCAAACCCCAGGGCAGGGGGCGAGGGGAAAAACTGTTTTTT. The variable domain in full, completed from reference TRBV19 and TRBJ1-4, reads DGGITQSPKYLFRKEGQNVTLSCEQNLNHDAMYWYRQDPGQGLRLIYYSQIVNDFQKGDIAEGYSVSREKKESFPLTVTSAQKNPTAFYLCAKPQGRGRGEKLFFGSGTQLSVL.

The V call is TRBV5-4, the J call TRBJ2-3; D may correspond to TRBD1 or TRBD2 (6 bases each). Trimming left V 1 base short and J 0 bases short, with 21 bases between. CDR1 SGHNT and CDR2 YYREEE come from the germline V gene (reference sequence). This CDR3 spans 19 amino acids. The CDR3 sequence is CASSLFPRGAPSSTDTQYF. The CDR3 DNA reads TGTGCCAGCAGCTTGTTCCCGAGGGGGGCGCCATCTAGCACAGATACGCAGTATTTT.

The CDR3 here is CAWRPLSSYNSPLHF. Here the CDR3 DNA reads TGTGCCTGGCGTCCCCTGAGCTCCTATAATTCACCCCTCCACTTT. V gene TRBV30 combines with J gene TRBJ1-6; D is unresolved. Per germline, CDR1 GTSNPN and CDR2 SVGIG (reference sequence). This CDR3 spans 15 amino acids. V was shortened by 5 bases and J by 0 bases, with 11 bases between the two germline ends.

The chain uses TRBV4-1 and TRBJ2-1; TRBD1 or TRBD2 may be the D gene (5 bases each). The CDR3 sequence is 16 residues long. The germline V gene has CDR1 MGHRA and CDR2 YSYEKL. The V and J ends lost 4 bases and 4 bases respectively, with 17 bases between them. CDR3: CASSPQGEGRYNEQFF. The CDR3 DNA sequence: TGCGCCAGCAGCCCACAAGGCGAGGGGCGATACAATGAGCAGTTCTTC.

The V call is TRBV5-1, the J call TRBJ1-1; D perhaps matches TRBD1 (5 bases). The CDR3 has 15 amino acids. V lost 0 bases and J 2 bases, leaving 11 bases between the germline ends. Germline V gene data show CDR1 as SGHRS and CDR2 as YFSETQ. CDR3 in amino acids: CASSLERGRNTEAFF. In DNA form, the CDR3 reads TGCGCCAGCAGCTTGGAACGGGGCAGAAACACTGAAGCTTTCTTT.

This chain connects TRBV21-1 to TRBJ2-2; the table assigns TRBD1, which was not confirmed against the DNA. TRBV21-1 is designated a pseudogene. The CDR3 length is 15 residues. CDR3 nucleotide sequence: TGTGCCAGCAGCCCTGGGACAGGGGAAACCGGGGAGCTGTTTTTT. This encodes CASSPGTGETGELFF.

This clone was detected once. The chain combines TRBV5-1 with TRBJ2-7; the D gene is possibly TRBD1 (5 bases). Per the germline V gene, CDR1 is SGHRS and CDR2 is YFSETQ. The CDR3 is 15 residues long. The V end was cut by 0 bases, the J end by 2 bases, with 12 bases between. DNA for the CDR3: TGCGCCAGCAGCTTGGGCCCGACAGATCCCTACGAGCAGTACTTC. Its protein is CASSLGPTDPYEQYF.

The genes are TRBV19 and TRBJ2-4; D not certain. The ends were cut back, 5 bases at V and 2 bases at J, with 13 bases in the middle. The CDR3 loop spans 15 amino acids. CDR1 is LNHDA and CDR2 is SQIVND in the germline V gene (reference sequence). The CDR3 loop is CASSGEWGSKNIQYF. CDR3 in DNA: TGTGCCAGTAGTGGGGAATGGGGTTCCAAAAACATTCAGTACTTC.

This clone was seen a single time. The chain uses TRBV6-1 and TRBJ1-2, with TRBD1 matching 10 bases. The CDR3 spans 13 residues. CDR1 and CDR2 from the germline V gene are MNHNS and SASEGT. The trim removed 8 bases at V and 3 bases at J, leaving 3 bases unmatched. The CDR3 sequence is CASWDRGYYGYTF. CDR3 bases: TGTGCCAGCTGGGACAGGGGATACTATGGCTACACCTTC.

This clone was seen once. The CDR3 DNA sequence: TGTGCCAGCAGTGGCTACAGGGCCAATGAGCAGTTCTTC. This translates into CASSGYRANEQFF. The chain employs TRBV6-1 and TRBJ2-1; D is possibly TRBD1 (6 bases). The CDR3 length is 13 residues. The germline V gene has CDR1 MNHNS and CDR2 SASEGT. Trimming took 4 bases from V and 6 from J, leaving 10 bases between them.

This sequence joins TRBV6-4 and TRBJ1-5, with D unclear. The germline V and J ends were trimmed by 6 bases and 7 bases, with 7 bases remaining between them. This CDR3 region has 11 residues. Per the germline V gene, CDR1 is MRHNA and CDR2 is SNTAGT. CDR3 sequence (DNA): TGTGCCAGCAGGCATAGCCAGCCCCAGCATTTT. Encoded protein: CASRHSQPQHF.